This TCR beta chain was observed in a study of graft-versus-host responses after intestinal transplantation. Study background: Recipients across the board were started on anti-thymocyte globulin induction, then kept on tacrolimus and steroids for two to four years.

Here immunoSEQ multiplex PCR was the method, and the copy in TCRdb shows in-frame clones only, minus some. The top ten clones hold roughly 1.9% of a sample with roughly 25,000 clones, approximately 90% of them seen once. Trimming removed 1 base from V and 4 bases from J; junction bases left unmatched: 4. Germline V gives CDR1 SGHVS, CDR2 FQNEAQ. The CDR3 totals 17 residues. This TCR came from a human patient who received an intestinal transplant, so some T cells may come from the graft donor. The specimen was PBMCs, collected 39 to 40 days after intestinal transplant. The chain recombines TRBV7-8 with TRBJ2-1; 13 bases align to TRBD2. CDR3: CASSLGLAGGQYNEQFF. As DNA, the CDR3 is TGTGCCAGCAGCTTAGGACTAGCGGGAGGTCAGTACAATGAGCAGTTCTTC.